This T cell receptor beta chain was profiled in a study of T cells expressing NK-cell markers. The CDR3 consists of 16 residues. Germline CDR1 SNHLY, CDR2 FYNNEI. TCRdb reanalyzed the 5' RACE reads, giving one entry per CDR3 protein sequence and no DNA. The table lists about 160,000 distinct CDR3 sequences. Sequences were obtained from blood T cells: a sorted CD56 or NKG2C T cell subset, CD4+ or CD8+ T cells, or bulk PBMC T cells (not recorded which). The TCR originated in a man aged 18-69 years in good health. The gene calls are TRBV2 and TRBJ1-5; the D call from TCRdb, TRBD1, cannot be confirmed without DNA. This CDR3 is CASSEALNRDYQPQHF. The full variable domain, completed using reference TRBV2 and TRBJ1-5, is EPEVTQTPSHQVTQMGQEVILRCVPISNHLYFYWYRQILGQKVEFLVSFYNNEISEKSEIFDDQFSVERPDGSNFTLKIRSTKLEDSAMYFCASSEALNRDYQPQHFGDGTRLSIL.